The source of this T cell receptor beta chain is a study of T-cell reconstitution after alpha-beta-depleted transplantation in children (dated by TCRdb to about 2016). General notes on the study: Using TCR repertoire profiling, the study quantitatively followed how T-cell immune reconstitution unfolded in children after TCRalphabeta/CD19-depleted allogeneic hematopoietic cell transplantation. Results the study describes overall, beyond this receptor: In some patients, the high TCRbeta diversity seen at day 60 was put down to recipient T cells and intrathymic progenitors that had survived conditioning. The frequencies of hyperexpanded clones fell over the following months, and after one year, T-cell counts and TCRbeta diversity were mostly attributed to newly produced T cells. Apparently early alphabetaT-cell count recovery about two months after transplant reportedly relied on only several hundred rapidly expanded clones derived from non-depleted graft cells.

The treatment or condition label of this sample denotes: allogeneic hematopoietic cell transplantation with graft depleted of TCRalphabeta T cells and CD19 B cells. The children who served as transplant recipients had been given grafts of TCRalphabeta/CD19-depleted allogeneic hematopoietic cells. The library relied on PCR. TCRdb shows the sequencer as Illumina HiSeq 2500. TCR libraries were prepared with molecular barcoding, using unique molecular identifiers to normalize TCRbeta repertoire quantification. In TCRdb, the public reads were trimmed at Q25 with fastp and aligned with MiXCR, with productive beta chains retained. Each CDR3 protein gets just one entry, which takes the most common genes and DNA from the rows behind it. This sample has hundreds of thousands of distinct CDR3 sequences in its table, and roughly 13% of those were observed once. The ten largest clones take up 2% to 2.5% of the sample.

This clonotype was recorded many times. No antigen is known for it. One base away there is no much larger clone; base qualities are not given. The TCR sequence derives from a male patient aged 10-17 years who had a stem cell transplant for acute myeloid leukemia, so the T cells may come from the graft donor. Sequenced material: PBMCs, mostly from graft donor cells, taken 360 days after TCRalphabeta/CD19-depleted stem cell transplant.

The encoded CDR3 is CSVGARGSYEQYF. The DNA sequence is given as TGCAGCGTTGGTGCCAGGGGCTCCTACGAGCAGTACTTC. In this chain, TRBV29-1 is recombined with TRBJ2-7; TRBD1 is possibly the D segment (6 matching bases). V was cut back by 4 bases and J by 0 bases, leaving a gap of 10 bases between them. Including the terminal cysteine and phenylalanine, the CDR3 comprises 13 residues. Of the read, only the CDR3 DNA is kept; its 39 bases are in frame from base 1. For CDR1 and CDR2, the germline V gene lists SQVTM and ANQGSEA.